The 12 T cell receptor beta chains below all came from one sample that was sequenced in a study of T cells in Graves' hyperthyroidism and ophthalmopathy. Amplification of TCR beta CDR3 regions used RNA as the template. A set of HTBI primers served as the primers for a first-round RT-PCR of the TCR CDR3. TCRdb re-called the multiplex PCR reads with MiXCR, one entry per CDR3 protein. The sample yields approximately 600,000 distinct CDR3 sequences, roughly 20% seen once. Sequencing was carried out using blood. The receptors shown here come from a man aged 30 to 45 with Graves' ophthalmopathy.

This clonotype was found a few times. The chain carries TRBV19 and TRBJ2-1, with D perhaps TRBD2 (6 bases). V was clipped by 7 bases and J by 2 bases, with 15 bases between them. Germline V gene lookup returns CDR1 LNHDA and CDR2 SQIVND (reference sequence). This CDR3 has 15 amino acids. CDR3 DNA sequence: TGTGCCAGTAATTCGGGGGACGGACCCTACAATGAGCAGTTCTTC. Translation: CASNSGDGPYNEQFF.

The chain recombines TRBV20-1 with TRBJ1-6; 8 bases agree with TRBD1. The CDR3 spans 15 residues. The junction had 8 bases not matched to a gene; V was cut back by 0 bases and J by 10 bases. Per the germline V gene, CDR1 is DFQATT and CDR2 is SNEGSKA (reference sequence). CDR3 protein: CSARDGGRGQSPLHF. Here the CDR3 DNA reads TGCAGTGCTAGAGATGGGGGCAGGGGGCAATCACCCCTCCACTTT.

Many counts were recorded for this clonotype. The chain links TRBV6-2 or TRBV6-3 to TRBJ2-7, with D perhaps matching TRBD1 (5 bases). Germline-derived CDR1 and CDR2 are MNHEY and SVGEGT. This CDR3 region has 14 residues. Trimming pared 5 bases from V and 6 bases from J, leaving 17 bases between. DNA for the CDR3: TGTGCCAGCAGTAGAGCGAACAGGTTAAGCGAGCAGTACTTC. This sequence encodes CASSRANRLSEQYF.

The J gene is TRBJ1-2, the V gene TRBV6-1; a possible D gene is TRBD1 (6 bases). V was pared by 7 bases and J by 0 bases, with 15 bases between. Germline V gene data show CDR1 as MNHNS and CDR2 as SASEGT. CDR3 length: 15 residues. CDR3 protein: CASTTSGAPNYGYTF. Written as DNA, the CDR3 is TGTGCCAGCACGACCTCAGGGGCGCCTAACTATGGCTACACCTTC.

The chain has TRBV28 and TRBJ2-1, with a possible D match to TRBD2 (7 bases). Germline lookup yields CDR1 MDHEN and CDR2 SYDVKM. Deletions cut 6 bases from V and 4 bases from J, with 16 bases between. CDR3 length equals 15 residues. CDR3 DNA: TGTGCCAGCAGCACTCTGGGGGGGGCTTACAATGAGCAGTTCTTC. Translated: CASSTLGGAYNEQFF.

As for this clonotype: A much bigger clone sits one base away, suggesting this may be a read error. The V and J genes are TRBV12-3 or TRBV12-4 and TRBJ1-4; a possible D gene is TRBD1 (5 bases). This CDR3 is built from 14 residues. Trimming cost V 5 bases and J 3 bases, with 10 bases left between them. The CDR3 region has the DNA TGTGCCAGCAGTAGGAGGGGACCTAATGAAAAACTGTTTTTT. It specifies CASSRRGPNEKLFF.

This clonotype occurred a few times. The rearrangement uses TRBV5-4 and TRBJ2-7; 7 nucleotides agree with TRBD1. This CDR3 comprises 14 residues. The J segment lost 0 bases and the V segment lost 4 bases, leaving 4 bases of the junction unmatched. The germline gives CDR1 SGHNT, CDR2 YYREEE (reference sequence). This chain's CDR3 is CASSTQGLSYEQYF. CDR3 in DNA: TGTGCCAGCAGCACACAGGGGCTCTCCTACGAGCAGTACTTC.

This clonotype turned up a few times. The chain uses TRBV7-2 and TRBJ1-3; D remains unclear. The CDR3 covers 14 residues. Trimming pared 4 bases from V and 0 bases from J, leaving 7 bases between. Germline V lookup: CDR1 SGHTA, CDR2 FQGNSA. CDR3 in DNA: TGTGCCAGCAGCTCCACCCTCTCTGGAAACACCATATATTTT. Translation: CASSSTLSGNTIYF.

This clonotype was seen a few times. One end of the junction does not line up with germline, which may come from a read error. The chain employs TRBV7-7 and TRBJ2-7; 7 nucleotides match TRBD2. Germline CDR1 and CDR2: SSHAT and FNYEAQ (reference sequence). The CDR3 runs 15 residues. As DNA, the CDR3 is TGTGCTAGCAGCTTAGGGGCGACTAGCAGATACGAGCAGTACTTC. Its protein is CASSLGATSRYEQYF. Filled out from reference TRBV7-7 and TRBJ2-7, the complete variable domain reads GAGVSQSPRYKVTKRGQDVTLRCDPISSHATLYWYQQALGQGPEFLTYFNYEAQPDKSGLPSDRFSAERPEGSISTLTIQRTEQRDSAMYRCASSLGATSRYEQYFGPGTRLTVT.

This clonotype was seen more than once but under ten times. The DNA of the CDR3 is TGCAGTGCGGGGCGCGGTAATGAAAAACTGTTTTTT. This encodes CSAGRGNEKLFF. The chain employs TRBV20-1 and TRBJ1-4, with D possibly TRBD1 on 5 matching bases. The CDR3 runs to 12 residues. V was pared by 6 bases and J by 4 bases, with 9 bases between. Looked up from germline, CDR1 is DFQATT and CDR2 is SNEGSKA (reference sequence).

In its sample, this clonotype was seen a few times. The chain is built from TRBV29-1 and TRBJ2-7, with TRBD2 matching over 10 bases. Germline V lookup: CDR1 SQVTM, CDR2 ANQGSEA. V shed 7 bases and J 3 bases; nucleotides not matched to a gene: 6. The length of the CDR3 is 13 residues. CDR3 protein: CSAWASGSYEQYF. The CDR3 nucleotides read TGCAGCGCCTGGGCTAGCGGGAGCTACGAGCAGTACTTC.

The chain joins TRBV7-3 to TRBJ2-1, with 7 positions matching TRBD2. The CDR3 is 15 amino acids. Trimming removed 3 bases from V and 3 bases from J; junction bases left unmatched: 5. Germline values: CDR1 SGHTA, CDR2 FQGTGA. CDR3 DNA: TGTGCCAGCAGCTTTGGGGGGGGGGGCTACAATGAGCAGTTCTTC. As protein: CASSFGGGGYNEQFF.